What follows are 20 T cell receptor delta chains derived from one specimen sequenced in a study of gamma-delta chains in newborns, infants, children. TCRdb reanalysed the reads via CATT. The sample holds approximately 3,400 delta-chain clones; roughly 1.4% are singletons and the top ten take 20% to 25%. The specimen sequenced was blood. Every receptor here comes from a child who was a newborn, infant or young child, either healthy, febrile or measles-vaccinated (not recorded which).

Note on this clone: A far larger clone is off by one base, so a read error is likely. Within the sample, other DNA sequences also encode this same CDR3. The genes are TRDV2 and TRDJ2; 11 nucleotides agree with TRDD3. Germline CDR1 is GEAIGNYY and CDR2 is EKD. There are 16 residues in the CDR3. CDR3 DNA sequence: TGCGCCTGTGATCCACTGGGGGATAAAGGGACAGCACAACTCTTCTTT. Translated: CACDPLGDKGTAQLFF.

About this clone itself: TCRdb records a much larger clone's protein for this DNA, with a difference at residue 4 that likely arises from a read error; the protein given is the translation of the DNA. The J gene is TRDJ3, the V gene TRDV2, with D unclear. CDR3 length equals 16 residues. Per germline, CDR1 GEAIGNYY and CDR2 EKD. The CDR3 bases are TGTGCCTGTGGCACCGGGCGCTCCTGGGACACCCGACAGATGTTTTTC. It specifies CACGTGRSWDTRQMFF.

There are a few counts of this clone. TCRdb has a much larger clone's protein, which differs at residue 5 from the translation of this DNA, likely because of a read error; what is shown is the protein translated from the DNA. This rearrangement joins TRDV2 to TRDJ2; unclear D gene. V shed 3 bases and J shed 4 bases, with 20 bases lying between them. This CDR3 is 17 amino acids long. CDR1 GEAIGNYY and CDR2 EKD come from the germline V gene. The CDR3 DNA is TGTGCCTGTGACGCCGATCCTCCCGCTAGGGGGACAGCACAACTCTTCTTT. Translated: CACDADPPARGTAQLFF.

This clone has a handful of counts. The protein recorded in TCRdb matches a much larger clone and deviates from this DNA's translation at residue 17, suggesting a read error; the protein here is obtained by translating the DNA. The V gene is TRDV2, the J gene TRDJ3; 7 positions match TRDD3. CDR3 length: 19 residues. Germline loops: CDR1 GEAIGNYY, CDR2 EKD. CDR3 sequence reads: CACDTLGALSSWDTRQVFF. The CDR3 nucleotides are TGTGCCTGTGACACCCTGGGGGCCCTGAGCTCCTGGGACACCCGACAGGTGTTTTTC.

This clone was observed a few times. TCRdb pairs this DNA with a much larger clone's protein that differs at residue 10, likely a read error; the protein shown was translated from the DNA. The chain carries TRDV2 and TRDJ3; 11 nucleotides agree with TRDD3. Per the germline V gene, CDR1 is GEAIGNYY and CDR2 is EKD. This CDR3 comprises 16 residues. CDR3 in amino acids: CACDWGIRWGTRQMFF. The CDR3 nucleotides are TGTGCCTGTGACTGGGGGATACGCTGGGGCACCCGACAGATGTTTTTC.

In its sample, this clone was seen a few times. It may be a read error: a sequence one base away is much more abundant. Within the sample, other DNA sequences also encode this same CDR3. This chain connects TRDV2 to TRDJ3; TRDD3 matches 8 bases. The length of the CDR3 is 20 residues. The germline V gene encodes CDR1 GEAIGNYY and CDR2 EKD. V was clipped by 3 bases and J by 4 bases; unmatched bases: 16. The CDR3 protein is CACDRLGGLLSSWDTRQMFF. CDR3 DNA: TGTGCCTGTGACCGACTGGGGGGACTCCTCAGCTCTTGGGACACCCGACAGATGTTTTTC.

Only a few counts were recorded for this clone. TCRdb's listed protein matches a much larger clone and diverges from this DNA's translation at residue 14, likely through a read error; the protein shown comes from the DNA. The V and J genes are TRDV2 and TRDJ2; TRDD3 agrees at 10 bases. Germline V gene lookup returns CDR1 GEAIGNYY and CDR2 EKD. This CDR3 contains 17 residues. DNA for the CDR3: TGTGCCTGTGACTCGGTTACTGGGGGATCTTTGACAGCAAAACTCTTCTTT. As protein: CACDSVTGGSLTAKLFF.

This clone has just a few counts. TCRdb has a much larger clone's protein, which differs at residue 13 from the translation of this DNA, likely because of a read error; what is shown is the protein translated from the DNA. V usage is TRDV2 and J usage is TRDJ3; 7 bases fit TRDD3. The CDR3 runs 17 residues. Per germline, CDR1 GEAIGNYY and CDR2 EKD. CDR3 bases: TGTGCCTGTGACACCTTGGGGGACTCCTGGGACACCCTACAGATGTTTTTC. Translated: CACDTLGDSWDTLQMFF.

Worth noting for this clone: The translation of this DNA and the TCRdb protein of a much larger clone differ at residue 13, probably owing to a read error; the protein shown here is translated from the DNA. J is TRDJ3 and V is TRDV2, with TRDD3 matching 11 bases. CDR3 length equals 16 residues. Germline V gene sequence: CDR1 GEAIGNYY, CDR2 EKD. As DNA, the CDR3 is TGTGCCTGTGACTGGGGGATACGCTGGGACACCCGACGGATGTTTTTC. Translated, it gives CACDWGIRWDTRRMFF.

This clone counts as medium-sized. It is likely a read error: a sequence one base away is far more abundant. This chain links TRDV2 with TRDJ3; TRDD3 matches 7 bases. The junction had 1 base not matched to a gene; V was cut back by 0 bases and J by 3 bases. The CDR3 consists of 16 residues. Germline V gene sequence: CDR1 GEAIGNYY, CDR2 EKD. CDR3 sequence (DNA): TGTGCCTGTGACACCCGGGGATACTGGGACACCCGACAGATGTTTTTC. This gives the protein CACDTRGYWDTRQMFF.

On this clone: A far larger clone is one nucleotide away, so this likely arose from a read error. Distinct nucleotide sequences in the sample also encode this CDR3. The V gene is TRDV2, the J gene TRDJ1, with 10 bases identical to TRDD3. From germline, CDR1 is GEAIGNYY and CDR2 EKD. The CDR3 is 13 amino acids. CDR3 in DNA: TGTGCCTGTGACACCGGGGGATACGATAAGCTCATCTTT. Translating it yields CACDTGGYDKLIF.

By proportion, this clone is medium-sized. This may come from a read error, since a much larger clone is one base off. Other DNA variants within this sample encode the same CDR3. The chain combines TRDV3 with TRDJ2; 12 nucleotides align to TRDD3. This CDR3 comprises 14 residues. CDR1 is TVYSNPD, CDR2 GDNSRS, per germline (reference sequence). CDR3 in DNA: TGTGCCTTACTGGGGGATACTTTGACCGCACAACTCTTCTTT. Its protein product is CALLGDTLTAQLFF.

Concerning this clone: TCRdb's entry gives the protein of a much larger clone, which mismatches this DNA's translation at residue 4, likely from a read error; the protein reported here is translated from the DNA. This CDR3 is also generated by other DNA sequences in the sample. The rearrangement links TRDV2 to TRDJ3, with 12 bases identical to TRDD3. The V gene's germline CDR1 is GEAIGNYY and CDR2 EKD. The CDR3 consists of 17 residues. The chain's CDR3 is CACGTGGYSWDTRQMFF. CDR3 in DNA: TGTGCCTGTGGCACTGGGGGATACTCCTGGGACACCCGGCAGATGTTTTTC.

This clone was picked up a small number of times. The protein TCRdb lists belongs to a much larger clone and differs from this DNA's translation at residue 5, which points to a read error; the protein shown is made from the DNA. The genes are TRDV2 and TRDJ2, with TRDD3 identical over 8 bases. This CDR3 is 15 amino acids long. Germline V gene lookup returns CDR1 GEAIGNYY and CDR2 EKD. Losses at the gene ends were 3 bases for V and 0 bases for J; bases not matched to a gene: 2. This CDR3 reads CACDQGDTLTAQLFF. The CDR3 coding sequence is TGTGCCTGTGACCAGGGGGATACTTTGACAGCACAACTCTTCTTT.

This clone is categorized as medium-sized. This likely traces to a read error, being one base from a far larger clone. The chain recombines TRDV2 with TRDJ3; 10 positions match TRDD3. CDR3 size: 16 residues. In germline, CDR1 is GEAIGNYY, CDR2 EKD. The CDR3 DNA is TGTGCCTGTGACACTGGGGGATACTGGGACACCCGACGGATGTTTTTC. Translated, it gives CACDTGGYWDTRRMFF.

The sample holds a few counts of this clone. A far larger clone lies a single base away; this is likely a read error. This sample includes further DNA sequences coding for the same CDR3. This chain connects TRDV2 to TRDJ3, with D possibly TRDD3 on 6 matching bases. The CDR3 covers 18 residues. The V gene's germline CDR1 is GEAIGNYY and CDR2 EKD. V was clipped by 3 bases and J by 0 bases, with 14 bases between them. The CDR3: CACDSWGPRSWDTRQMFF. CDR3 coding DNA: TGTGCCTGTGACTCCTGGGGACCCCGCTCCTGGGACACCCGACAGATGTTTTTC.

Notes on this clone: TCRdb's listed protein matches a much larger clone and diverges from this DNA's translation at residue 11, likely through a read error; the protein shown comes from the DNA. The chain carries TRDV2 and TRDJ3; TRDD3 agrees at 10 bases. This CDR3 comprises 20 residues. Germline CDR1 and CDR2: GEAIGNYY and EKD. The V gene end was trimmed by 0 bases and the J gene end by 1 base; junction bases not matched to a gene: 8. This CDR3 reads CACDTVGWGIASWDTRQMFF. The CDR3 DNA reads as TGTGCCTGTGACACCGTGGGCTGGGGGATAGCATCCTGGGACACCCGACAGATGTTTTTC.

Of note for this clone: TCRdb pairs this DNA with a much larger clone's protein that differs at residue 3, likely a read error; the protein shown was translated from the DNA. This chain joins TRDV2 and TRDJ3; TRDD3 is a possible D gene (6 bases). The CDR3 has 17 amino acids. Germline V gene lookup returns CDR1 GEAIGNYY and CDR2 EKD. In nucleotides, the CDR3 is TGTGCCCGTGACTTACTGGGCAGCTCCTGGGACACCCGACAGATGTTTTTC. It is translated as CARDLLGSSWDTRQMFF.

This clone was detected a few times. The protein in TCRdb stems from a much larger clone and differs at residue 16 from this DNA's translation, likely a read error; here the protein is translated from the DNA. The V gene is TRDV2, the J gene TRDJ3, with 10 bases aligning to TRDD3. The CDR3 has 18 amino acids. CDR1 GEAIGNYY and CDR2 EKD come from the germline V gene. CDR3 loop: CACDTGGYASWDTRQIFF. The CDR3 coding sequence is TGTGCCTGTGACACCGGGGGATACGCCTCCTGGGACACCCGACAGATATTTTTC.

This clone has only a few counts. The mismatch at residue 3 between this DNA's translation and the TCRdb protein of a much larger clone likely reflects a read error; the protein shown is translated from the DNA. The gene calls are TRDV2 and TRDJ3, with TRDD3 identical over 13 bases. The V gene's germline CDR1 is GEAIGNYY and CDR2 EKD. The CDR3 totals 16 residues. The CDR3 is CARDWGIRWDTRQMFF. The CDR3 DNA follows: TGTGCCCGTGACTGGGGGATACGCTGGGACACCCGACAGATGTTTTTC.